This T cell receptor (beta chain) was captured by sequencing in a study of beta chain bispecific antibodies for T cell cancers. Study-level information: Surface TRBV12 (TRBV12-3) was on Jurkat, TRBV5-5 on HPB-ALL. Study-wide findings and caveats: The anti-TRBV5-5 antibody also binds TRBV5-6, a similar gene. The leukemia cells, rather than normal T cells, gave most of the targeted TRBV signal.

This clonotype is termed medium-sized. Its antigen remains unidentified. Unique molecular identifier barcodes measured each clonotype's abundance. TCRdb itself ran the 5' RACE reads through MiXCR, one entry per CDR3 protein. The sample yields some 17,000 distinct CDR3 sequences, 2% to 2.5% seen once. This CDR3 contains 16 residues. V lost 5 bases to trimming and J lost 7 bases, with 18 bases between them. Per germline, CDR1 PRHDT and CDR2 FYEKMQ (reference sequence). T cells were expanded from blood mononuclear cells for 3 to 4 days with anti-CD3 OKT3 or CD3/CD28 beads. Culture medium contained IL-2 at about 93 IU/ml and IL-7 at approximately 5 ng/ml.

The rearrangement uses TRBV13 and TRBJ1-6, with D possibly TRBD1 on 5 matching bases. Sequencing was performed on healthy donor T cells cultured with leukemia cells. This sequence was found in a human donor in good health. Some clones in this sample may be carry-over from other donors' samples. DNA for the CDR3: TGTGCCAGCAGCCCCAGGGAGGGAATGACGAATTCACCCCTCCACTTT. Protein: CASSPREGMTNSPLHF.